These 22 T cell receptor beta chains share one sample of origin, sequenced in a study of cytomegalovirus exposure and HLA in healthy donors (dated by TCRdb to 2017 to 2019). Libraries were constructed by the immunoSEQ multiplex PCR assay. For the multiplex PCR, a mixture combining 60 forward primers for TCR Vbeta segments and 13 reverse primers for TCR Jbeta segments was used. The table was pulled from immuneACCESS by TCRdb, which kept in-frame rearrangements only. Such tables lose some clones; where checked, under half of the loss comes from unresolved V genes, and the rest has no known cause. Across this sample there are about 230,000 clones, with about three quarters seen only once. The ten largest account for approximately 0.49% of the sample. The sequenced sample consisted of PBMCs. The receptors stem from a boy aged 5 to 17 in good health and CMV-seronegative.

The V and J genes are TRBV27 and TRBJ1-1; D unresolved. V shed 4 bases and J shed 1 base, with 4 bases lying between them. The length of the CDR3 is 12 residues. Germline V lookup: CDR1 MNHEY, CDR2 SMNVEV (reference sequence). CDR3 sequence (DNA): TGTGCCAGCAGTTCCCAGAACACTGAAGCTTTCTTT. Translated: CASSSQNTEAFF.

This chain links TRBV6-1 with TRBJ1-1; the D is unclear. The CDR3 consists of 13 residues. V was clipped by 6 bases and J by 1 base, with 9 bases between them. Germline V CDR1 and CDR2: MNHNS, SASEGT. In DNA form, the CDR3 reads TGTGCCAGCAGGTGGTCGGGGAACACTGAAGCTTTCTTT. This translates into CASRWSGNTEAFF.

This clone was counted once. The chain recombines TRBV19 with TRBJ1-5, with TRBD1 matching 7 bases. With 9 bases clipped from V and 4 bases from J, the junction kept 12 bases outside the gene matches. The CDR3 consists of 15 residues. The V gene's germline CDR1 is LNHDA and CDR2 SQIVND (reference sequence). The CDR3: CASTTDRSLNQPQHF. The CDR3 coding sequence is TGTGCCAGCACCACGGACAGGAGCTTAAATCAGCCCCAGCATTTT. The whole variable domain, filled in from reference TRBV19 and TRBJ1-5, reads DGGITQSPKYLFRKEGQNVTLSCEQNLNHDAMYWYRQDPGQGLRLIYYSQIVNDFQKGDIAEGYSVSREKKESFPLTVTSAQKNPTAFYLCASTTDRSLNQPQHFGDGTRLSIL.

The chain carries TRBV29-1 and TRBJ2-3, with D maybe TRBD2 (6 bases). The ends were cut back, 3 bases at V and 8 bases at J, with 18 bases in the middle. The germline V gene encodes CDR1 SQVTM and CDR2 ANQGSEA. The CDR3 runs 14 residues. CDR3 amino acids: CSVDRAGSRGTQYF. In DNA form, the CDR3 reads TGCAGCGTTGACAGGGCGGGGAGCCGGGGTACGCAGTATTTT.

This sequence joins TRBV7-8 and TRBJ1-5; D is unresolved. V lost 2 bases to trimming and J lost 2 bases, with 13 bases between them. The CDR3 extends over 16 amino acids. In germline, CDR1 is SGHVS, CDR2 FQNEAQ. CDR3 DNA: TGTGCCAGCAGCTTAAGTAGAGTTGTTCGCAATCAGCCCCAGCATTTT. It specifies CASSLSRVVRNQPQHF.

The chain carries TRBV25-1 and TRBJ2-5; TRBD2 agrees at 8 bases. The assigned J gene may be wrong: the sequence end matches TRBJ2-7 better. Germline CDR1 is MGHDK and CDR2 is SYGVNS. The CDR3 loop spans 14 amino acids. The CDR3 DNA reads TGTGCCAGCAGTGAACCGGGGGGGGGAAACGAGCAGTACTTC. Protein: CASSEPGGGNEQYF.

J is TRBJ1-5 and V is TRBV19; 8 bases are a match to TRBD1. The J segment lost 4 bases and the V segment lost 5 bases, leaving 7 bases of the junction unmatched. Germline assignment: CDR1 LNHDA and CDR2 SQIVND (reference sequence). This CDR3 comprises 15 residues. The CDR3 bases are TGTGCCAGTAGTCTAAACACAGGGGGGAATCAGCCCCAGCATTTT. Its translation: CASSLNTGGNQPQHF.

This chain joins TRBV6-1 and TRBJ2-1; 9 bases line up with TRBD1. Trimming cost V 6 bases and J 10 bases; bases outside gene matches: 13. CDR1 and CDR2 (germline): MNHNS, SASEGT. The CDR3 is 15 amino acids. This CDR3 is CASRHRDRDFREQFF. The CDR3 nucleotides are TGTGCCAGCAGGCACCGGGACAGGGACTTTCGGGAGCAGTTCTTC.

This clone was recorded only once. The V call is TRBV5-6, the J call TRBJ2-1; D possibly corresponds to TRBD2 (7 bases). This CDR3 spans 14 amino acids. Germline V gene data show CDR1 as SGHDT and CDR2 as YYEEEE. Trimming cost V 4 bases and J 6 bases, with 14 bases left between them. The CDR3, as DNA: TGTGCCAGCAGCCGGGGGCCGGGAGGCAATGAGCAGTTCTTC. Translating it yields CASSRGPGGNEQFF. Full variable domain (missing parts from reference TRBV5-6 and TRBJ2-1): DAGVTQSPTHLIKTRGQQVTLRCSPKSGHDTVSWYQQALGQGPQFIFQYYEEEERQRGNFPDRFSGHQFPNYSSELNVNALLLGDSALYLCASSRGPGGNEQFFGPGTRLTVL.

The gene calls are TRBV9 and TRBJ2-7, with TRBD1 matching over 9 bases. In germline, CDR1 is SGDLS, CDR2 YYNGEE. V gave up 0 bases and J gave up 3 bases; unmatched junction bases: 1. The CDR3 covers 14 residues. CDR3 DNA sequence: TGTGCCAGCAGCGTAGGGGACAGGGTCTACGAGCAGTACTTC. As protein: CASSVGDRVYEQYF.

In this sample, this clone turned up a few times. Within the sample, other DNA sequences also encode this same CDR3. V gene TRBV5-4 combines with J gene TRBJ2-1; TRBD1 matches at 8 bases. V gave up 0 bases and J gave up 4 bases; unmatched junction bases: 3. The CDR3 covers 15 residues. Per germline, CDR1 SGHNT and CDR2 YYREEE (reference sequence). The CDR3, as DNA: TGTGCCAGCAGCTTGGACAGGGGGTCTTACAATGAGCAGTTCTTC. Protein product: CASSLDRGSYNEQFF. The whole variable domain, remainder taken from reference TRBV5-4 and TRBJ2-1, is ETGVTQSPTHLIKTRGQQVTLRCSSQSGHNTVSWYQQALGQGPQFIFQYYREEENGRGNFPPRFSGLQFPNYSSELNVNALELDDSALYLCASSLDRGSYNEQFFGPGTRLTVL.

The table lists this clone with a count of one. The rearrangement uses TRBV6-6 and TRBJ2-7, with D maybe TRBD1 (5 bases). Germline V gene lookup returns CDR1 MNHNY and CDR2 SVGAGI (reference sequence). The CDR3 extends over 13 amino acids. The ends were cut back, 0 bases at V and 10 bases at J, with 13 bases in the middle. DNA of the CDR3: TGTGCCAGCAGTTACTCGACCCCGACAGCCCAGTACTTC. It is translated as CASSYSTPTAQYF.

This sequence joins TRBV30 and TRBJ2-3, with 9 bases identical to TRBD1. Germline CDR1 and CDR2: GTSNPN and SVGIG (reference sequence). The CDR3 sequence is 14 residues long. Losses at the gene ends were 3 bases for V and 6 bases for J; bases not matched to a gene: 7. The CDR3 nucleotides read TGTGCCTGGAGAGATCGGACAGGGGCGGATACGCAGTATTTT. Translation gives CAWRDRTGADTQYF.

CDR3 region: CASSFSGGEQYF. For the CDR3, the DNA is TGTGCCAGCAGCTTTTCAGGGGGCGAGCAGTACTTC. The chain combines TRBV5-4 with TRBJ2-7; TRBD1 aligns across 7 bases. Germline lookup yields CDR1 SGHNT and CDR2 YYREEE (reference sequence). V lost 2 bases and J lost 6; bases outside the gene matches: 2. The CDR3 contains 12 residues.

The rearrangement links TRBV25-1 to TRBJ2-1; 9 positions match TRBD2. The J segment lost 2 bases and the V segment lost 2 bases, leaving 7 bases of the junction unmatched. There are 17 residues in the CDR3. Germline-derived CDR1 and CDR2 are MGHDK and SYGVNS. The chain's CDR3 is CASSEASGTSTYNEQFF. The CDR3 DNA reads TGTGCCAGCAGTGAAGCATCGGGGACTAGCACCTACAATGAGCAGTTCTTC.

This clone was counted a few times. J is TRBJ2-3 and V is TRBV5-1; 8 bases fit TRBD2. The CDR3 length is 16 residues. The germline gives CDR1 SGHRS, CDR2 YFSETQ. V shed 1 base and J 3 bases; nucleotides not matched to a gene: 7. The CDR3 nucleotides read TGCGCCAGCAGCTTGCGCGGGGGGCCGGGGACAGATACGCAGTATTTT. Translating gives CASSLRGGPGTDTQYF. Looking up the rest from reference TRBV5-1 and TRBJ2-3 gives the full variable domain: KAGVTQTPRYLIKTRGQQVTLSCSPISGHRSVSWYQQTPGQGLQFLFEYFSETQRNKGNFPGRFSGRQFSNSRSEMNVSTLELGDSALYLCASSLRGGPGTDTQYFGPGTRLTVL.

This clone was seen once. J is TRBJ2-7 and V is TRBV6-5; 7 bases fit TRBD1. With V trimmed by 8 bases and J by 0 bases, 7 bases remained unmatched. Germline CDR1 is MNHEY and CDR2 is SVGAGI. The length of the CDR3 is 14 residues. CDR3 region: CASARTGVSYEQYF. The CDR3 bases are TGTGCCAGCGCGAGGACAGGAGTCTCCTACGAGCAGTACTTC.

The sample holds a few counts of this clone. V is TRBV7-9 and J is TRBJ2-1, with 9 positions matching TRBD1. V was clipped by 6 bases and J by 5 bases; unmatched bases: 5. Germline V CDR1 and CDR2: SEHNR, FQNEAQ (reference sequence). There are 14 residues in the CDR3. Here the CDR3 DNA reads TGTGCCAGCAGGAGGACAGGGGAAAACAATGAGCAGTTCTTC. Translated, it gives CASRRTGENNEQFF.

This chain joins TRBV5-4 and TRBJ2-1, with D possibly being TRBD2 (5 bases). Trimming removed 5 bases from V and 8 bases from J, with 8 bases in between. Germline V lookup: CDR1 SGHNT, CDR2 YYREEE (reference sequence). The CDR3 runs to 11 residues. The CDR3 loop reads CASSYSDEQFF. The CDR3 nucleotides read TGTGCCAGCAGTTATAGCGATGAGCAGTTCTTC. Looking up the rest from reference TRBV5-4 and TRBJ2-1 gives the full variable domain: ETGVTQSPTHLIKTRGQQVTLRCSSQSGHNTVSWYQQALGQGPQFIFQYYREEENGRGNFPPRFSGLQFPNYSSELNVNALELDDSALYLCASSYSDEQFFGPGTRLTVL.

The chain employs TRBV19 and TRBJ2-1; TRBD1 matches 10 bases. The germline V gene encodes CDR1 LNHDA and CDR2 SQIVND (reference sequence). The CDR3 extends over 16 amino acids. The ends lost 7 bases at V and 7 bases at J; junction bases unmatched: 13. DNA for the CDR3: TGTGCCAGTAAACCAACCGGGACAGGGGTTGGGAATGAGCAGTTCTTC. This encodes CASKPTGTGVGNEQFF.

With respect to this clone: The same CDR3 also results from other DNA sequences found in this sample. The genes are TRBV5-1 and TRBJ1-5, with D unresolved. There are 13 residues in the CDR3. Trimming took 0 bases from V and 5 from J, leaving 6 bases between them. CDR1 SGHRS and CDR2 YFSETQ come from the germline V gene. The CDR3 reads CASSLDRDQPQHF. Here the CDR3 DNA reads TGCGCCAGCAGCTTGGACAGAGATCAGCCCCAGCATTTT.

Comments on this clone: Compared with germline, one end of the junction differs, possibly owing to a read error. This rearrangement joins TRBV6-1 to TRBJ1-1; no firm D call. This CDR3 contains 10 residues. Germline V lookup: CDR1 MNHNS, CDR2 SASEGT. The CDR3 DNA reads as TGTGTCAGCAAGAGGGATACCGCTTTCTTT. Amino acid sequence: CVSKRDTAFF.